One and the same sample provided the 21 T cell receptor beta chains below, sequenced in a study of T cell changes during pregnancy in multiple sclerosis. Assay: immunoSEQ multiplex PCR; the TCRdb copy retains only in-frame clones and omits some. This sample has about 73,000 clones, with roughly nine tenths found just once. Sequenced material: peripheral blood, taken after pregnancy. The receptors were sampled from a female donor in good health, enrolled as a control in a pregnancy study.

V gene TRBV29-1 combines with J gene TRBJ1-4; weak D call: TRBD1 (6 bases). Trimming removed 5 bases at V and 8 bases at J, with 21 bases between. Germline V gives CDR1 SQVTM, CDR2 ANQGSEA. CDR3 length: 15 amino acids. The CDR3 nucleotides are TGCAGCGTTCTGAGGCAGGGGTCCAAGGGGGAAAAACTGTTTTTT. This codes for CSVLRQGSKGEKLFF.

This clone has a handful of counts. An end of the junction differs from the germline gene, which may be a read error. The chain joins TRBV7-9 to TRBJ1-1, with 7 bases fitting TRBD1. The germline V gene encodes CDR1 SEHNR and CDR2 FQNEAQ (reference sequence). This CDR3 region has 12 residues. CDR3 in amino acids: CASSLEVLQGEF. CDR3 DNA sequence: TGTGCCAGCAGCTTAGAAGTTCTCCAGGGGGAGTTT.

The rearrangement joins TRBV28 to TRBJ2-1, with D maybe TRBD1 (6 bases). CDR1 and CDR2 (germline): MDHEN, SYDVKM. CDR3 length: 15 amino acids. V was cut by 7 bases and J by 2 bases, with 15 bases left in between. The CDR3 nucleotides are TGTGCCAGCACCACCCACAGGGACCCCTACAATGAGCAGTTCTTC. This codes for CASTTHRDPYNEQFF.

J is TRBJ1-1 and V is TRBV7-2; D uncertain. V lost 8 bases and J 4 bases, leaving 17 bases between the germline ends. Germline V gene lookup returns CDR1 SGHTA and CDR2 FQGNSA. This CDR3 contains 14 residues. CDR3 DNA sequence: TGTGCCAGCGGCCTAACGGGTTTGGTCACTGAAGCTTTCTTT. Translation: CASGLTGLVTEAFF.

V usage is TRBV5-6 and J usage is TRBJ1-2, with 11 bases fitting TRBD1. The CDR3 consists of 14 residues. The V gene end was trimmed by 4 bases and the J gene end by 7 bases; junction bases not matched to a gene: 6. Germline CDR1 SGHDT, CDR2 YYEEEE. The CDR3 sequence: CASSPGQGASGYTF. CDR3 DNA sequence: TGTGCCAGCAGCCCCGGACAGGGGGCGAGTGGCTACACCTTC.

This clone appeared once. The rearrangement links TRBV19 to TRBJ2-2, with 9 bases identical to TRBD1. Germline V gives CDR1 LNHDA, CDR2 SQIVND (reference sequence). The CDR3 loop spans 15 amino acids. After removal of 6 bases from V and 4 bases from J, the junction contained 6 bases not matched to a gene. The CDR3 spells CASRGQGRLTGELFF. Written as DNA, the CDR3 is TGTGCCAGTAGGGGACAGGGCCGCCTCACCGGGGAGCTGTTTTTT.

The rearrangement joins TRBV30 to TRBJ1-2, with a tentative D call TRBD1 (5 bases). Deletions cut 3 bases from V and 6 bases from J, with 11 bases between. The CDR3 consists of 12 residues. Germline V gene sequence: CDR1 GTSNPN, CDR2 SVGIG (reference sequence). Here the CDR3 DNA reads TGTGCCTGGAGGGGCAGGGTTCATGGCTACACCTTC. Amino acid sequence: CAWRGRVHGYTF.

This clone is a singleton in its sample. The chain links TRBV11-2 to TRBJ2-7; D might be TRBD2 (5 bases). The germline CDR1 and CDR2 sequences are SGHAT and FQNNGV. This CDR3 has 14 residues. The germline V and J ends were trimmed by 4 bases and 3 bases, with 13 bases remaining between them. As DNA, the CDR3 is TGTGCCAGCAGCTACACCGACGGGGACTACGAGCAGTACTTC. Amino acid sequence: CASSYTDGDYEQYF.

As DNA, the CDR3 is TGTGCCAGCAGAGGACTAGGATATGAGCAGTTCTTC. It is translated as CASRGLGYEQFF. The chain combines TRBV6-5 with TRBJ2-1; TRBD2 aligns across 7 bases. Germline CDR1 reads MNHEY; CDR2 reads SVGAGI. V lost 6 bases and J lost 8; bases outside the gene matches: 4. The CDR3 is 12 amino acids.

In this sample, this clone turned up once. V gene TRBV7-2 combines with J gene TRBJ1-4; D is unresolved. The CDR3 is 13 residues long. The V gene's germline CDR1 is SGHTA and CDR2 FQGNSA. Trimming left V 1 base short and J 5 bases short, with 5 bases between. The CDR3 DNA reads TGTGCCAGCAGCTTAGGCCGGAATGAAAAACTGTTTTTT. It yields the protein CASSLGRNEKLFF.

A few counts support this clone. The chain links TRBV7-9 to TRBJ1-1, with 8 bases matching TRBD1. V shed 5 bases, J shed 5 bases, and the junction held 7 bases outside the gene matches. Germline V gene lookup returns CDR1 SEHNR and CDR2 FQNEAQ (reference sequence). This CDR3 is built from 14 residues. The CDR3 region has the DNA TGTGCCAGCAGCCCCGACAGGGGACGGACTGAAGCTTTCTTT. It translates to CASSPDRGRTEAFF.

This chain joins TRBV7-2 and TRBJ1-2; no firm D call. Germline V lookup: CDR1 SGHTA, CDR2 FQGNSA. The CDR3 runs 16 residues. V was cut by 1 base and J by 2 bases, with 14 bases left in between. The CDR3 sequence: CASSLGASPINYGYTF. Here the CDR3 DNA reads TGTGCCAGCAGCTTAGGTGCTTCCCCTATCAACTATGGCTACACCTTC.

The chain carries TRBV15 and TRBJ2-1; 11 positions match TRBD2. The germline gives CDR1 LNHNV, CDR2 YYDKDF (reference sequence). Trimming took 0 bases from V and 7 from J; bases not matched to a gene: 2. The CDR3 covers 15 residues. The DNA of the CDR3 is TGTGCCACCAGCAGAGAGGCTAGCGGGAGGAATGAGCAGTTCTTC. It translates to CATSREASGRNEQFF.

CDR3 residues: CASSQELSSFNYGYTF. Written as DNA, the CDR3 is TGCGCCAGCAGCCAAGAGTTGAGTAGCTTTAACTATGGCTACACCTTC. V and J are TRBV4-1 and TRBJ1-2; unclear D gene. Germline lookup yields CDR1 MGHRA and CDR2 YSYEKL. Trimming took off 0 bases at V and 1 base at J, with 12 bases between the two ends. The CDR3 is made up of 16 amino acids.

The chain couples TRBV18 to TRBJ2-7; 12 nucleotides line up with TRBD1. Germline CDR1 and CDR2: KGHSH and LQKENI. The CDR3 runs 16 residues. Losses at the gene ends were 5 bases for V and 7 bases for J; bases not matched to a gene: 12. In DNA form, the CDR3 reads TGTGCCAGCTCAGCCGGGACCGGGACAGGGGGCCGGGAGCAGTACTTC. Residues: CASSAGTGTGGREQYF.

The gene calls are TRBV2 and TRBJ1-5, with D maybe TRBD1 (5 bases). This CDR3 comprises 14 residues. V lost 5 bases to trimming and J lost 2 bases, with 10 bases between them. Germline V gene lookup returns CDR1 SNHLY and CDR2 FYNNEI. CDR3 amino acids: CASSTGGGNQPQHF. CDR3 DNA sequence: TGTGCCAGCAGTACCGGGGGGGGCAATCAGCCCCAGCATTTT.

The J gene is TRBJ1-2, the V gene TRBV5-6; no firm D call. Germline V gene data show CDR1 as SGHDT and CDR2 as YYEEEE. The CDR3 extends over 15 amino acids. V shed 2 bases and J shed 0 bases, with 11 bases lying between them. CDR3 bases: TGTGCCAGCAGCTTATATACCGGTGCTAACTATGGCTACACCTTC. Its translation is CASSLYTGANYGYTF.

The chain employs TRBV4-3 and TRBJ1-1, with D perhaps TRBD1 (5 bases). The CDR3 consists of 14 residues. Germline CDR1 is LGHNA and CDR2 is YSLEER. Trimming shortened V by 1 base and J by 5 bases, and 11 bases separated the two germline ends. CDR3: CASSQGSGGTEAFF. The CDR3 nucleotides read TGCGCCAGCAGCCAAGGTTCGGGGGGAACTGAAGCTTTCTTT.

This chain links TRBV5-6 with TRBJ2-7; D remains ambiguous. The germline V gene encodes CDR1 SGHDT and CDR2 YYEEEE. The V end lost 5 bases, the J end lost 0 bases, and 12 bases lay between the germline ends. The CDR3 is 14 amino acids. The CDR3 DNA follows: TGTGCCAGCAGGCCACTCCAAAGCTCCTACGAGCAGTACTTC. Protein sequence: CASRPLQSSYEQYF.

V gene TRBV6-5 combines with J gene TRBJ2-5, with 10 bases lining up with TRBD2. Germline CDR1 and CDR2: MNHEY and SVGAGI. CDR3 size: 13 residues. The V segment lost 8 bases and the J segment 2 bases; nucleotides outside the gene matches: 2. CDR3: CASGAGGQETQYF. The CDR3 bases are TGTGCCAGCGGAGCGGGAGGGCAAGAGACCCAGTACTTC.

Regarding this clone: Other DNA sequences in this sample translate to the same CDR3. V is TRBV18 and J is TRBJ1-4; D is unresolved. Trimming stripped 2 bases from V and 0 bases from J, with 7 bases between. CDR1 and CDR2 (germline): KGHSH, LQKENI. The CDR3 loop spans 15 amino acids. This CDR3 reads CASSPTGATNEKLFF. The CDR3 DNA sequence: TGTGCCAGCTCACCAACGGGTGCAACTAATGAAAAACTGTTTTTT.